The 23 T cell receptor beta chains presented below share a single source sample, sequenced in a study of T cell changes during pregnancy in multiple sclerosis. TCRdb's copy holds only in-frame clones and misses some; the assay was immunoSEQ multiplex PCR. The data show 40,000 to 45,000 clones, roughly nine tenths seen once. The sequenced sample was CD4+ T cells from peripheral blood mononuclear cells, obtained in the first trimester of pregnancy. Source of these receptors: a female donor with multiple sclerosis, enrolled in a pregnancy study.

This chain connects TRBV10-2 to TRBJ1-5; D not certain. The ends were cut back, 1 base at V and 4 bases at J, with 8 bases in the middle. CDR1 and CDR2 (germline): WSHSY, SAAADI. The CDR3 sequence is 14 residues long. CDR3 residues: CASSELAGNQPQHF. The CDR3 DNA sequence: TGCGCCAGCAGTGAGTTGGCGGGGAATCAGCCCCAGCATTTT.

The V and J genes are TRBV7-3 and TRBJ2-6; tentatively, D is TRBD1 (6 bases). Germline V gene lookup returns CDR1 SGHTA and CDR2 FQGTGA. The V and J ends lost 1 base and 2 bases respectively, with 9 bases between them. This CDR3 region has 16 residues. CDR3 sequence: CASSLISGAGANVLTF. In DNA, the CDR3 is TGTGCCAGCAGCTTAATATCAGGGGCTGGGGCCAACGTCCTGACTTTC. Looking up the rest from reference TRBV7-3 and TRBJ2-6 gives the full variable domain: GAGVSQTPSNKVTEKGKYVELRCDPISGHTALYWYRQSLGQGPEFLIYFQGTGAADDSGLPNDRFFAVRPEGSVSTLKIQRTERGDSAVYLCASSLISGAGANVLTFGAGSRLTVL.

The chain links TRBV5-1 to TRBJ2-2; tentatively, D is TRBD2 (6 bases). Germline V gene lookup returns CDR1 SGHRS and CDR2 YFSETQ. Between the trimmed V and J ends, which lost 5 bases and 1 base, there was a span of 15 bases. The CDR3 spans 16 residues. The CDR3 DNA reads as TGCGCCAGCAGGTTCCTAACAGCGGGGAACACCGGGGAGCTGTTTTTT. Translation gives CASRFLTAGNTGELFF.

The CDR3 DNA is TGTGCCAGCAGCTTAAGGGGACTAGCGGGGCCTAGCACAGATACGCAGTATTTT. Translation: CASSLRGLAGPSTDTQYF. The rearrangement links TRBV7-3 to TRBJ2-3; 13 bases agree with TRBD2. The CDR3 consists of 18 residues. The V gene's germline CDR1 is SGHTA and CDR2 FQGTGA. V shed 1 base and J 0 bases; nucleotides not matched to a gene: 4. The whole variable domain, filled in from reference TRBV7-3 and TRBJ2-3, reads GAGVSQTPSNKVTEKGKYVELRCDPISGHTALYWYRQSLGQGPEFLIYFQGTGAADDSGLPNDRFFAVRPEGSVSTLKIQRTERGDSAVYLCASSLRGLAGPSTDTQYFGPGTRLTVL.

This sequence joins TRBV6-4 and TRBJ1-1, with unresolved D. The CDR3 has 14 amino acids. CDR1 is MRHNA and CDR2 is SNTAGT in the germline V gene. V lost 0 bases, J lost 8 bases, and 13 bases lay in between. CDR3 region: CASSDSSRGSEAFF. The CDR3 DNA follows: TGTGCCAGCAGTGACTCGAGTCGGGGATCAGAAGCTTTCTTT.

The V call is TRBV16, the J call TRBJ2-5, with 7 bases matching TRBD1. The CDR3 has 15 amino acids. The V gene's germline CDR1 is KGHSY and CDR2 FQNENV. Losses at the gene ends were 4 bases for V and 5 bases for J; bases not matched to a gene: 10. CDR3 residues: CASSRKGAAGETQYF. For the CDR3, the DNA is TGTGCCAGCAGCCGAAAGGGGGCAGCCGGGGAGACCCAGTACTTC. The complete variable domain, with remaining parts taken from reference TRBV16 and TRBJ2-5, reads GEEVAQTPKHLVRGEGQKAKLYCAPIKGHSYVFWYQQVLKNEFKFLISFQNENVFDETGMPKERFSAKCLPNSPCSLEIQATKLEDSAVYFCASSRKGAAGETQYFGPGTRLLVL.

The gene calls are TRBV27 and TRBJ2-7; perhaps TRBD1 as D (5 bases). CDR1 and CDR2 from the germline V gene are MNHEY and SMNVEV (reference sequence). Trimming took 4 bases from V and 1 from J, leaving 17 bases between them. The CDR3 length is 16 residues. The CDR3 is CASSSRPQTVSYEQYF. The CDR3 DNA follows: TGTGCCAGCAGTTCACGACCTCAGACAGTTTCCTACGAGCAGTACTTC.

This clone turned up a few times. This chain links TRBV4-3 with TRBJ1-1; D gene ambiguous. CDR1 is LGHNA, CDR2 YSLEER, per germline. V was pared by 2 bases and J by 5 bases, with 12 bases between. The CDR3 is 14 amino acids. The CDR3 is CASSQTTSETEAFF. DNA for the CDR3: TGCGCCAGCAGCCAAACAACCTCAGAAACTGAAGCTTTCTTT.

This clone was recorded a few times. CDR3 loop: CASSQERGGSNTEAFF. DNA for the CDR3: TGTGCCAGCAGCCAAGAAAGAGGGGGATCGAACACTGAAGCTTTCTTT. The rearrangement uses TRBV4-2 and TRBJ1-1, with D perhaps TRBD1 (6 bases). Germline V gives CDR1 LGHNA, CDR2 YNFKEQ. This CDR3 spans 16 amino acids. The V end was cut by 0 bases, the J end by 1 base, with 12 bases between.

This rearrangement joins TRBV6-5 to TRBJ2-3; D may be TRBD2 (5 bases). V lost 6 bases and J 1 base, leaving 11 bases between the germline ends. Germline lookup yields CDR1 MNHEY and CDR2 SVGAGI. The CDR3 is 14 residues long. The CDR3 DNA sequence: TGTGCCAGCAGCGAGGGAGCGGGCACAGATACGCAGTATTTT. Residues: CASSEGAGTDTQYF.

The chain recombines TRBV18 with TRBJ1-4; weak D call: TRBD1 (5 bases). Trimming pared 4 bases from V and 8 bases from J, leaving 17 bases between. Germline V gene data show CDR1 as KGHSH and CDR2 as LQKENI. The length of the CDR3 is 15 residues. The CDR3 DNA sequence: TGTGCCAGCTCACGGGATGTCAGAGGACACGAAAAACTGTTTTTT. This encodes CASSRDVRGHEKLFF.

This chain connects TRBV4-2 to TRBJ2-1; 8 nucleotides agree with TRBD2. Germline CDR1 LGHNA, CDR2 YNFKEQ. This CDR3 spans 18 amino acids. Unmatched junction bases numbered 8, after V lost 1 base and J lost 0 bases. In DNA form, the CDR3 reads TGTGCCAGCAGCCAAGTTGGTAGCGGGACCAGCTCCTACAATGAGCAGTTCTTC. Amino acids: CASSQVGSGTSSYNEQFF.

This clone has just a few counts. The gene calls are TRBV29-1 and TRBJ1-1, with D uncertain. Germline CDR1 is SQVTM and CDR2 is ANQGSEA. This CDR3 contains 12 residues. V lost 4 bases, J lost 11 bases, and 17 bases lay in between. CDR3 nucleotide sequence: TGCAGCGTTGGAAAAGAGGTGGGGAGTGCTTTCTTT. This sequence encodes CSVGKEVGSAFF.

This rearrangement joins TRBV7-2 to TRBJ1-1, with a weak D call TRBD1 (5 bases). V lost 2 bases and J lost 0, with 19 bases in between. Looked up from germline, CDR1 is SGHTA and CDR2 is FQGNSA. This CDR3 region has 18 residues. The CDR3 DNA sequence: TGTGCCAGCAGCTTAATTGGGGCACGAGTAGAGATGAACACTGAAGCTTTCTTT. Protein product: CASSLIGARVEMNTEAFF.

The chain is built from TRBV29-1 and TRBJ1-2; maybe TRBD1 (6 bases). The CDR3 is 15 residues long. V dropped 0 bases and J dropped 2 bases, with 13 bases sitting between them. CDR1 and CDR2 from the germline V gene are SQVTM and ANQGSEA. CDR3 amino acids: CSVEDLGRGNYGYTF. DNA of the CDR3: TGCAGCGTTGAAGATTTAGGCAGGGGCAACTATGGCTACACCTTC.

The chain has TRBV6-6 and TRBJ1-2; D unclear. The V gene's germline CDR1 is MNHNY and CDR2 SVGAGI (reference sequence). This CDR3 is 14 amino acids long. Trimming cost V 2 bases and J 8 bases, with 15 bases left between them. The CDR3 here is CASSYGFGGPGYTF. The CDR3 DNA sequence: TGTGCCAGCAGTTACGGTTTTGGAGGCCCCGGCTACACCTTC.

The J gene is TRBJ2-2, the V gene TRBV6-1; D remains unclear. V dropped 6 bases and J dropped 6 bases, with 14 bases sitting between them. CDR3 length: 14 residues. Germline loops: CDR1 MNHNS, CDR2 SASEGT. The CDR3 is CASRSDQVPGELFF. The CDR3 DNA sequence: TGTGCCAGCAGGTCCGACCAGGTTCCCGGGGAGCTGTTTTTT.

The rearrangement uses TRBV28 and TRBJ2-1, with a tentative D call TRBD2 (6 bases). This CDR3 is built from 16 residues. Deletions cut 8 bases from V and 4 bases from J, with 21 bases between. Germline lookup yields CDR1 MDHEN and CDR2 SYDVKM. The CDR3 region is CASGGGTPPLYNEQFF. CDR3 nucleotide sequence: TGTGCCAGCGGTGGGGGGACCCCTCCTCTATACAATGAGCAGTTCTTC.

The CDR3 is CASSLSGASSYNEQFF. In DNA, the CDR3 is TGTGCCAGCAGCCTTTCAGGGGCGAGCTCCTACAATGAGCAGTTCTTC. The chain joins TRBV9 to TRBJ2-1; the D gene is possibly TRBD1 (6 bases). CDR3 length equals 16 residues. V was shortened by 4 bases and J by 0 bases, with 14 bases between the two germline ends. Per germline, CDR1 SGDLS and CDR2 YYNGEE.

The chain joins TRBV30 to TRBJ2-7; no definite D call. Per germline, CDR1 GTSNPN and CDR2 SVGIG (reference sequence). The CDR3 consists of 10 residues. V shed 3 bases and J shed 7 bases, with 7 bases lying between them. The CDR3: CAWSLEEQYF. CDR3 DNA: TGTGCCTGGAGCTTAGAGGAGCAGTACTTC.

The chain is built from TRBV5-4 and TRBJ1-1; 7 bases agree with TRBD1. The length of the CDR3 is 17 residues. The germline gives CDR1 SGHNT, CDR2 YYREEE (reference sequence). With V trimmed by 4 bases and J by 0 bases, 12 bases remained unmatched. The chain's CDR3 is CASSPSQGGYMNTEAFF. The CDR3 DNA sequence: TGTGCCAGCAGCCCTAGTCAGGGGGGTTACATGAACACTGAAGCTTTCTTT.

The V call is TRBV5-1, the J call TRBJ2-5, with TRBD1 as a possible D gene (6 bases). The germline gives CDR1 SGHRS, CDR2 YFSETQ. The CDR3 is 15 residues long. The germline V and J ends were trimmed by 4 bases and 1 base, with 14 bases remaining between them. The CDR3 region has the DNA TGCGCCAGCAGCCGCTCCGGGACATCCCAAGAGACCCAGTACTTC. It specifies CASSRSGTSQETQYF.

This rearrangement joins TRBV5-4 to TRBJ2-1; 15 nucleotides line up with TRBD2. Trimming cost V 3 bases and J 6 bases; bases outside gene matches: 7. The CDR3 runs 17 residues. Germline CDR1 reads SGHNT; CDR2 reads YYREEE (reference sequence). For the CDR3, the DNA is TGTGCCAGCAGCTCGGGACTAGCGGGAGGCGTGAGCAATGAGCAGTTCTTC. Its translation: CASSSGLAGGVSNEQFF. The whole variable domain, remainder taken from reference TRBV5-4 and TRBJ2-1, is ETGVTQSPTHLIKTRGQQVTLRCSSQSGHNTVSWYQQALGQGPQFIFQYYREEENGRGNFPPRFSGLQFPNYSSELNVNALELDDSALYLCASSSGLAGGVSNEQFFGPGTRLTVL.